Sequencing of this TCR beta chain was carried out in a study of T-cell memory formation after mild COVID-19. Whole-study context: Across donors, TCR clusters were largely donor specific. Overall study results and limits: Within pre-infection memory, some responding clones were found, suggesting cross-reactive memory joined. CD4+ contracting clones lay mainly in CM and EM, CD8+ ones in EMRA.

Deletions cut 5 bases from V and 4 bases from J, with 11 bases between. The germline CDR1 and CDR2 sequences are SGHTA and FQGTGA. The CDR3 runs 13 residues. This clonotype was seen only a few times. Its target is unknown. The 5'RACE method, run with constant-segment primers, produced TCR alpha and TCR beta cDNA libraries (carrying sample barcodes and UMIs). TCRdb used MiXCR to reprocess the 5' RACE reads, holding one entry per CDR3 protein. The table has 250,000 to 300,000 distinct CDR3 sequences, around 15% seen once. J is TRBJ1-2 and V is TRBV7-3, with D hard to call. The TCR sequence derives from a man aged 18 to 29 who had mild COVID-19 (a few samples of this study predate the infection). Cell type and time point are not known. Sequenced sample: PBMCs or a T cell subset sorted from them (not recorded which). The CDR3 DNA reads as TGTGCCAGCAGCCCTGGCGAGACCTATGGCTACACCTTC. Translating gives CASSPGETYGYTF.